This TCR beta chain was identified in a study of blood T cells in healthy people across ages. Overall study results and limits: Naive and antigen-experienced cells were not separated, limiting conclusive comparison. Diversity of TCR beta correlated strongly with naive T cell percentage.

Per germline, CDR1 SGHTA and CDR2 FQGNSA. CDR3 length equals 17 residues. J was trimmed by 0 bases and V by 1 base; bases with no gene match: 3. This clonotype has more than one count but fewer than ten. Antigen unknown. A J-beta primer mix and a sample-barcoded 5' primer were used in a second PCR of roughly 7 to 12 cycles. Carrying 12 random nucleotides, a template-switch adaptor labeled each individual cDNA molecule. TCRdb passed the 5' RACE reads through MiXCR, listing each CDR3 protein once. The repertoire holds roughly 730,000 distinct CDR3 sequences, with around three fifths as singletons. With each sample, at least 5 micrograms of total RNA were extracted.

Sequencing was carried out using blood. V and J are TRBV7-2 and TRBJ2-6, with 7 bases that match TRBD1. This TCR was recovered from a man between 40 and 49 years old in good health. In DNA, the CDR3 is TGTGCCAGCAGCTTAGTCCCAGGGGGCTCTGGGGCCAACGTCCTGACTTTC. As protein: CASSLVPGGSGANVLTF.